Below are 24 T cell receptor beta chains sequenced from a single sample in a study of blood T cell repertoires in COVID-19. Using immunoSEQ multiplex PCR, the repertoire was profiled, and TCRdb retains in-frame clones only, with some absent. The repertoire holds some 100,000 clones, with over 70% as singletons. Input material: peripheral blood. These receptors were taken from a woman in her forties or fifties with acute or convalescent COVID-19.

V gene TRBV19 combines with J gene TRBJ1-1; the match to TRBD1 covers 7 bases. The CDR3 consists of 17 residues. The trim removed 7 bases at V and 2 bases at J, leaving 16 bases unmatched. Germline V CDR1 and CDR2: LNHDA, SQIVND (reference sequence). CDR3 in amino acids: CASKTIPLGQINTEAFF. CDR3 DNA: TGTGCCAGTAAAACGATCCCTCTGGGACAGATAAACACTGAAGCTTTCTTT.

The rearrangement links TRBV2 to TRBJ1-1; the D is unclear. The V end lost 3 bases, the J end lost 6 bases, and 11 bases lay between the germline ends. CDR1 is SNHLY and CDR2 is FYNNEI in the germline V gene. CDR3 length: 13 amino acids. The CDR3 here is CASSEIASPEAFF. The CDR3 region has the DNA TGTGCCAGCAGTGAGATAGCGAGTCCTGAAGCTTTCTTT.

The chain has TRBV5-4 and TRBJ2-4, with TRBD1 matching 7 bases. Trimming took 4 bases from V and 0 from J; bases not matched to a gene: 4. The CDR3 contains 15 residues. Germline V gene lookup returns CDR1 SGHNT and CDR2 YYREEE (reference sequence). CDR3 residues: CASSPGTAAKNIQYF. The CDR3 DNA reads TGTGCCAGCAGCCCCGGGACAGCAGCCAAAAACATTCAGTACTTC.

This chain joins TRBV12-5 and TRBJ2-2, with D perhaps TRBD2 (5 bases). Germline V gene data show CDR1 as LGHNT and CDR2 as FRNRAP. The CDR3 runs to 12 residues. V lost 8 bases and J lost 5, with 9 bases in between. The CDR3: CASSRDTGELFF. In nucleotides, the CDR3 is TGTGCTAGTTCGAGGGATACCGGGGAGCTGTTTTTT.

The rearrangement links TRBV13 to TRBJ1-2; no firm D call. This CDR3 spans 14 amino acids. Trimming cost V 1 base and J 5 bases, with 11 bases left between them. Per germline, CDR1 PRHDT and CDR2 FYEKMQ (reference sequence). The CDR3, as DNA: TGTGCCAGCAGCTTAGAGACACCGGCTTATGGCTACACCTTC. Translating gives CASSLETPAYGYTF.

This clone was observed a few times. V usage is TRBV27 and J usage is TRBJ1-2; 7 positions agree with TRBD1. The V and J ends lost 6 bases and 8 bases, in that order; junction bases with no gene match: 12. CDR3 length equals 14 residues. Germline V gene lookup returns CDR1 MNHEY and CDR2 SMNVEV (reference sequence). CDR3: CASSPSTGLGGYTF. DNA of the CDR3: TGTGCCAGCAGCCCGTCGACAGGGTTGGGCGGCTACACCTTC.

The chain carries TRBV3-1 (or the pseudogene TRBV3-2) and TRBJ1-1; 9 nucleotides line up with TRBD1. The CDR3 spans 18 residues. Germline V gene lookup returns CDR1 LGHDT and CDR2 YNNKEL (reference sequence). V was pared by 0 bases and J by 4 bases, with 12 bases of the junction left unmatched. In DNA, the CDR3 is TGTGCCAGCAGCCAAGACCCCCGGGACAGGGTATTCCTCACTGAAGCTTTCTTT. This translates into CASSQDPRDRVFLTEAFF.

The chain links TRBV5-6 to TRBJ1-1, with TRBD1 matching over 10 bases. After removal of 1 base from V and 4 bases from J, the junction contained 4 bases not matched to a gene. The CDR3 is made up of 15 amino acids. Germline CDR1 reads SGHDT; CDR2 reads YYEEEE. The CDR3 sequence: CASSLLGQGSTEAFF. CDR3 DNA: TGTGCCAGCAGCTTGTTGGGACAGGGGAGCACTGAAGCTTTCTTT.

This chain connects TRBV15 to TRBJ2-7, with 10 positions matching TRBD1. This CDR3 comprises 16 residues. Trimming removed 0 bases from V and 5 bases from J; junction bases left unmatched: 7. The germline V gene encodes CDR1 LNHNV and CDR2 YYDKDF (reference sequence). The CDR3 spells CATSRERTGGLHEQYF. CDR3 nucleotide sequence: TGTGCCACCAGCAGAGAAAGGACAGGGGGTTTACACGAGCAGTACTTC.

V is TRBV19 and J is TRBJ1-2; D possibly corresponds to TRBD1 (5 bases). V was cut by 7 bases and J by 6 bases, with 18 bases left in between. Germline V lookup: CDR1 LNHDA, CDR2 SQIVND (reference sequence). The CDR3 totals 14 residues. This CDR3 is CASNPGQRGNGYTF. In nucleotides, the CDR3 is TGTGCCAGTAACCCGGGCCAGCGGGGGAATGGCTACACCTTC.

V and J are TRBV7-6 and TRBJ1-4, with a possible D match to TRBD1 (5 bases). Germline CDR1 and CDR2: SGHVS and FNYEAQ. Trimming removed 1 base at V and 8 bases at J, with 14 bases between. This CDR3 is 15 amino acids long. This CDR3 is CASSLVAGESEKLFF. In DNA, the CDR3 is TGTGCCAGCAGCTTAGTGGCGGGGGAATCAGAAAAACTGTTTTTT.

The chain joins TRBV19 to TRBJ2-6; 9 bases are shared with TRBD1. Unmatched junction bases numbered 11, after V lost 3 bases and J lost 2 bases. This CDR3 has 19 amino acids. Germline values: CDR1 LNHDA, CDR2 SQIVND (reference sequence). The CDR3 DNA sequence: TGTGCCAGTAGTATGGACCCACCCGGGACAGGGACTGGGGCCAACGTCCTGACTTTC. Residues: CASSMDPPGTGTGANVLTF.

The V gene is TRBV2, the J gene TRBJ2-7; 11 bases line up with TRBD2. The germline CDR1 and CDR2 sequences are SNHLY and FYNNEI. J was trimmed by 7 bases and V by 6 bases; bases with no gene match: 8. This CDR3 comprises 14 residues. CDR3 coding DNA: TGTGCCAGCAGCCTTAGCGGGGGGGCCCGAGAGCAGTACTTC. Its translation: CASSLSGGAREQYF.

This sequence joins TRBV7-3 and TRBJ1-6; no reliable D call. Germline V lookup: CDR1 SGHTA, CDR2 FQGTGA. The CDR3 sequence is 14 residues long. V was clipped by 3 bases and J by 7 bases, with 10 bases between them. The CDR3 nucleotides are TGTGCCAGCAGCTTGCAGAACACCAATTCACCCCTCCACTTT. Its translation is CASSLQNTNSPLHF.

To note about this clone: A single base separates this from a much larger clone, so it may be a read error. The final CDR3 position lacks the conserved phenylalanine or tryptophan, pointing to a likely read error. The chain is built from TRBV7-3 and TRBJ1-2, with TRBD1 identical over 7 bases. The V gene end was trimmed by 5 bases and the J gene end by 3 bases; junction bases not matched to a gene: 9. CDR1 and CDR2 (germline): SGHTA, FQGTGA. The CDR3 sequence is 15 residues long. CDR3 DNA sequence: TGTGCCAGCAGCCCCAGGACAGGAGCGGACTATGGCTACACCCTC. Translation gives CASSPRTGADYGYTL.

The chain recombines TRBV6-5 with TRBJ1-1; D may be TRBD1 (5 bases). The V and J ends lost 2 bases and 0 bases respectively, with 10 bases between them. This CDR3 region has 15 residues. Germline V gene sequence: CDR1 MNHEY, CDR2 SVGAGI. This CDR3 is CASSYQQGMNTEAFF. CDR3 DNA: TGTGCCAGCAGTTACCAGCAGGGCATGAACACTGAAGCTTTCTTT.

This clone was detected a few times. V is TRBV20-1 and J is TRBJ1-2; a possible D gene is TRBD1 (5 bases). V was cut by 3 bases and J by 4 bases, with 12 bases left in between. The CDR3 runs 13 residues. The germline V gene has CDR1 DFQATT and CDR2 SNEGSKA (reference sequence). CDR3 DNA: TGCAGTGCTAGTCAAGGGGCCGGCTATGGCTACACCTTC. Translating gives CSASQGAGYGYTF.

The CDR3 is CASSLSGNTIYF. The CDR3 DNA reads as TGTGCCAGCAGCCTCTCTGGAAACACCATATATTTT. This rearrangement joins TRBV11-3 to TRBJ1-3; D remains ambiguous. Trimming removed 5 bases at V and 0 bases at J, with 2 bases between. The germline gives CDR1 SGHNT, CDR2 YENEEA. The CDR3 totals 12 residues.

The genes are TRBV6-6 and TRBJ2-7; D might be TRBD1 (6 bases). The V and J ends lost 2 bases and 6 bases respectively, with 14 bases between them. CDR1 MNHNY and CDR2 SVGAGI come from the germline V gene (reference sequence). This CDR3 has 14 residues. The CDR3 region is CASSYKGDGAEQYF. In nucleotides, the CDR3 is TGTGCCAGCAGTTACAAGGGGGATGGGGCCGAGCAGTACTTC.

The rearrangement links TRBV28 to TRBJ1-5; a possible D gene is TRBD1 (5 bases). Trimming took 5 bases from V and 1 from J, leaving 15 bases between them. The CDR3 length is 16 residues. Germline-derived CDR1 and CDR2 are MDHEN and SYDVKM. The CDR3 nucleotides read TGTGCCAGCAGTGTTCCAGGGCTCTACAGCAATCAGCCCCAGCATTTT. It is translated as CASSVPGLYSNQPQHF.

The chain combines TRBV21-1 with TRBJ1-1. TRBV21-1 is termed a pseudogene. This CDR3 has 19 residues. The CDR3 DNA is TGTGCCAGCAGCAAACTGGGGGGGCGACCGCCCGCGTGGTTCGCTGAAGCTTTCTTT. Amino acid sequence: CASSKLGGRPPAWFAEAFF.

This clone was seen once. V and J are TRBV25-1 and TRBJ1-2; D gene uncertain. The CDR3 length is 17 residues. Germline V gene data show CDR1 as MGHDK and CDR2 as SYGVNS. Trimming pared 0 bases from V and 6 bases from J, leaving 20 bases between. The CDR3 DNA follows: TGTGCCAGCAGTGAATATATATCCCCTGGGCATCCTGATGGCTACACCTTC. It translates to CASSEYISPGHPDGYTF.

This chain joins TRBV7-7 and TRBJ1-1, with D uncertain. Germline CDR1 SSHAT, CDR2 FNYEAQ (reference sequence). Trimming stripped 1 base from V and 2 bases from J, with 5 bases between. The CDR3 is 13 amino acids. In DNA form, the CDR3 reads TGTGCCAGCAGCTTAGACCTAAACACTGAAGCTTTCTTT. It translates to CASSLDLNTEAFF.

The V call is TRBV6-1, the J call TRBJ1-2; possible D gene TRBD1, 5 bases. This CDR3 is built from 16 residues. The V gene's germline CDR1 is MNHNS and CDR2 SASEGT. V was clipped by 0 bases and J by 5 bases, with 16 bases between them. The DNA of the CDR3 is TGTGCCAGCAGTGAAGCTCCGCAGGGTTTTTTTTATGGCTACACCTTC. Translating gives CASSEAPQGFFYGYTF.